This T cell receptor beta chain was sequenced in a study of T cell responses to AZD1222 COVID-19 vaccine. Study-wide points: Scientists sampled the repertoires only once the peak T cell response had passed.

Assay: immunoSEQ multiplex PCR; the TCRdb copy retains only in-frame clones and omits some. The sample lists fewer than 200,000 clones, around 90% occurring once. A word on this clone: As yet, its antigen is unknown.

The TCR was taken from an adult who received the MenACWY meningococcal vaccine as a control. The source material was peripheral blood, sampled 28 days after the second dose of the MenACWY control vaccine.

The CDR3 DNA is TGCGCCAGCAGTGAGAGTCATAGCGGTCAAGAGACCCAGTACTTC. This encodes CASSESHSGQETQYF. The chain carries TRBV10-1 and TRBJ2-5; D is perhaps TRBD2 (6 bases). CDR3 length: 15 residues. The germline V gene encodes CDR1 WNHNN and CDR2 SYGVQD (reference sequence). The V end lost 2 bases, the J end lost 2 bases, and 12 bases lay between the germline ends.